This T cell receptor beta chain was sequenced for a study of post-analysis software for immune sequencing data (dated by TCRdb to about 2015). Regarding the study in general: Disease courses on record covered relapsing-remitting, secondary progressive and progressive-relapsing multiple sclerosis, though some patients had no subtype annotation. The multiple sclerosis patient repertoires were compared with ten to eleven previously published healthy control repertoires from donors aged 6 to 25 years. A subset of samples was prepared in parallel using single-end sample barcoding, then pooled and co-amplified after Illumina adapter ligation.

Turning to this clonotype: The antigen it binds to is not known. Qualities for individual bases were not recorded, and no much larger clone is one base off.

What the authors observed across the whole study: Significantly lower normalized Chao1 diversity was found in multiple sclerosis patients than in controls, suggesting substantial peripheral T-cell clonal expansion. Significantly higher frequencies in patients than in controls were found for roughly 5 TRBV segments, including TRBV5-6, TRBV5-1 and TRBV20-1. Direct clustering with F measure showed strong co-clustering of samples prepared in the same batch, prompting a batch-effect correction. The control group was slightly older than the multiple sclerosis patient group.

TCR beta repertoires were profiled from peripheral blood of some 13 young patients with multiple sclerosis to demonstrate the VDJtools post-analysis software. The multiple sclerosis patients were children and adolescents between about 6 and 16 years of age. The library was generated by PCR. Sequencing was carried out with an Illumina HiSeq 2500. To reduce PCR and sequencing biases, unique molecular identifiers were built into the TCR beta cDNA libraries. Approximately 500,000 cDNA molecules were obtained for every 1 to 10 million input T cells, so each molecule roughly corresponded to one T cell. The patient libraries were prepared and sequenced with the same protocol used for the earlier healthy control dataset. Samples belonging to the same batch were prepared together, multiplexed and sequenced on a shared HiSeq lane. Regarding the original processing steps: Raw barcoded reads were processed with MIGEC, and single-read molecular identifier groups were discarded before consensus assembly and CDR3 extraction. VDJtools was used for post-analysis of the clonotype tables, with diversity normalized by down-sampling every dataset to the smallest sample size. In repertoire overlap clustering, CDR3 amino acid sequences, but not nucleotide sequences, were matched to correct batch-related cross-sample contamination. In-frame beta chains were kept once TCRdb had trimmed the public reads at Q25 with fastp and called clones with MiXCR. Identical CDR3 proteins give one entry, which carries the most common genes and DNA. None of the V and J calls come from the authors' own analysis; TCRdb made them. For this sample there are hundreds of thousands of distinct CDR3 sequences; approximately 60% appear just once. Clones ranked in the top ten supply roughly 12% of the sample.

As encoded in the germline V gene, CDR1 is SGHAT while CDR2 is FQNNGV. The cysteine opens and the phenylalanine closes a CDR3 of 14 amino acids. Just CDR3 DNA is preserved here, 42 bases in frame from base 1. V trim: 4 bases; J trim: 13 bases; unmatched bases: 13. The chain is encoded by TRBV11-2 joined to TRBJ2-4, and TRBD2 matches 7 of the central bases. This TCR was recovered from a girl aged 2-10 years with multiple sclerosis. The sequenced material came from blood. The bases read TGTGCCAGCAGCTCTCTAGGACTAGGTTATATGCAGTACTTC. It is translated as CASSSLGLGYMQYF.